What follows are 14 T cell receptor beta chains derived from one specimen sequenced in a study of beta chain features in type 1 diabetes. The isolated RNA, all of it, was reverse transcribed, so expressed TCRB transcripts were what got sequenced. Clones were sequenced by immunoSEQ multiplex PCR, and TCRdb holds only the in-frame ones, with some missing. The sample records 250,000 or so clones, under 70% being singletons. Sequenced material: naive CD4+ T cells from blood. The receptors derive from a man aged 25 to 40 in good health.

Concerning this clone itself: Other DNA sequences of this sample code for an identical CDR3. The J gene is TRBJ2-3, the V gene TRBV29-1, with TRBD1 identical over 10 bases. The CDR3 extends over 13 amino acids. CDR1 is SQVTM, CDR2 ANQGSEA, per germline. V was clipped by 6 bases and J by 1 base; unmatched bases: 1. CDR3 amino acids: CSVGQGGTDTQYF. The CDR3 region has the DNA TGCAGCGTAGGACAGGGGGGCACAGATACGCAGTATTTT.

The J gene is TRBJ2-3, the V gene TRBV4-2; D is possibly TRBD2 (6 bases). Trimming took 0 bases from V and 1 from J, leaving 11 bases between them. Per the germline V gene, CDR1 is LGHNA and CDR2 is YNFKEQ. This CDR3 comprises 16 residues. The CDR3 DNA is TGTGCCAGCAGCCAAGAGGGGGGTAGGGGCACAGATACGCAGTATTTT. This translates into CASSQEGGRGTDTQYF.

The CDR3 loop is CASSQGLFGSPLHF. CDR3 bases: TGTGCCAGCAGCCAAGGGCTATTCGGTTCACCCCTCCACTTT. V is TRBV14 and J is TRBJ1-6; D not resolved. Germline V gives CDR1 SGHDN, CDR2 FVKESK. CDR3 length equals 14 residues. V lost 1 base to trimming and J lost 9 bases, with 10 bases between them.

This chain links TRBV19 with TRBJ2-7; the D is unclear. The V end lost 1 base, the J end lost 0 bases, and 7 bases lay between the germline ends. The CDR3 contains 14 residues. Germline values: CDR1 LNHDA, CDR2 SQIVND (reference sequence). The CDR3 DNA sequence: TGTGCCAGTAGTATAGTCGCCAGCTCCTACGAGCAGTACTTC. As protein: CASSIVASSYEQYF. The full variable domain, rest sourced from reference TRBV19 and TRBJ2-7, is DGGITQSPKYLFRKEGQNVTLSCEQNLNHDAMYWYRQDPGQGLRLIYYSQIVNDFQKGDIAEGYSVSREKKESFPLTVTSAQKNPTAFYLCASSIVASSYEQYFGPGTRLTVT.

Regarding this clone: Compared with germline, one end of the junction differs, possibly owing to a read error. The chain employs TRBV7-9 and TRBJ2-4; unclear D gene. This CDR3 contains 10 residues. Germline V gives CDR1 SEHNR, CDR2 FQNEAQ (reference sequence). The CDR3 protein is CASSSDPLSF. As DNA, the CDR3 is TGTGCCAGCAGCTCTGACCCCCTGAGTTTC.

This clone showed up just a few times. Other DNA sequences in this specimen translate into the identical CDR3. The rearrangement uses TRBV30 and TRBJ2-5; no clear D. The V end was cut by 0 bases, the J end by 0 bases, with 5 bases between. In germline, CDR1 is GTSNPN, CDR2 SVGIG (reference sequence). This CDR3 is built from 13 residues. CDR3 DNA: TGTGCCTGGAGTGTAGGGCACCAAGAGACCCAGTACTTC. As protein: CAWSVGHQETQYF.

This clone was counted between two and nine times. The chain combines TRBV30 with TRBJ2-3, with D possibly being TRBD2 (6 bases). The V end lost 0 bases, the J end lost 0 bases, and 10 bases lay between the germline ends. The CDR3 is 15 residues long. The germline V gene encodes CDR1 GTSNPN and CDR2 SVGIG (reference sequence). The DNA for the CDR3 is TGTGCCTGGAGTGTGGGGACTTCTAGCACAGATACGCAGTATTTT. Translation gives CAWSVGTSSTDTQYF.

The chain is built from TRBV9 and TRBJ2-1; 7 bases line up with TRBD2. The CDR3 has 18 amino acids. J gave up 0 bases and V 6 bases, and 15 bases lay outside the gene matches. From germline, CDR1 is SGDLS and CDR2 YYNGEE. The CDR3 DNA reads TGTGCCAGCACCCGGGACTACCTCACTATGAGCTCCTACAATGAGCAGTTCTTC. Its translation is CASTRDYLTMSSYNEQFF.

The V gene is TRBV13, the J gene TRBJ2-3, with D unresolved. Trimming shortened V by 3 bases and J by 2 bases, and 6 bases separated the two germline ends. The CDR3 sequence is 13 residues long. Germline CDR1 and CDR2: PRHDT and FYEKMQ (reference sequence). The CDR3 loop reads CASSFRPTDTQYF. The CDR3 nucleotides are TGTGCCAGCAGCTTTCGACCCACAGATACGCAGTATTTT. The entire variable domain, with the rest obtained from reference TRBV13 and TRBJ2-3, is as follows: AAGVIQSPRHLIKEKRETATLKCYPIPRHDTVYWYQQGPGQDPQFLISFYEKMQSDKGSIPDRFSAQQFSDYHSELNMSSLELGDSALYFCASSFRPTDTQYFGPGTRLTVL.

J is TRBJ1-2 and V is TRBV7-9, with no clear D. The CDR3 covers 13 residues. V was cut by 7 bases and J by 4 bases, with 13 bases left in between. Germline loops: CDR1 SEHNR, CDR2 FQNEAQ (reference sequence). DNA of the CDR3: TGTGCCAGCACCGCTGGAGGTTCCTATGGCTACACCTTC. Amino acid sequence: CASTAGGSYGYTF.

The V and J genes are TRBV7-6 and TRBJ2-5; no firm D call. Trimming left V 1 base short and J 4 bases short, with 10 bases between. Germline-derived CDR1 and CDR2 are SGHVS and FNYEAQ. The CDR3 extends over 14 amino acids. The CDR3 sequence is CASSLGRRAETQYF. The CDR3 DNA is TGTGCCAGCAGCTTAGGACGCCGGGCAGAGACCCAGTACTTC.

J is TRBJ2-1 and V is TRBV4-3, with 8 bases that match TRBD2. This CDR3 has 17 amino acids. Trimming cost V 5 bases and J 0 bases; bases outside gene matches: 9. Germline assignment: CDR1 LGHNA and CDR2 YSLEER. The CDR3 spells CASSSSGIRSSYNEQFF. CDR3 in DNA: TGCGCCAGCAGCAGTAGCGGGATACGGAGCTCCTACAATGAGCAGTTCTTC.

This chain links TRBV7-2 with TRBJ2-1; 11 bases line up with TRBD2. The CDR3 contains 16 residues. Germline values: CDR1 SGHTA, CDR2 FQGNSA. With V trimmed by 4 bases and J by 8 bases, 10 bases remained unmatched. The CDR3 DNA sequence: TGTGCCAGCAGCTCTCCGGGACTAGCGGCTACCGATGAGCAGTTCTTC. Amino acids: CASSSPGLAATDEQFF. The full variable domain, its missing parts supplied by reference TRBV7-2 and TRBJ2-1, is GAGVSQSPSNKVTEKGKDVELRCDPISGHTALYWYRQSLGQGLEFLIYFQGNSAPDKSGLPSDRFSAERTGGSVSTLTIQRTQQEDSAVYLCASSSPGLAATDEQFFGPGTRLTVL.

The gene calls are TRBV5-6 and TRBJ2-5; tentative D call: TRBD1 (6 bases). The CDR3 is made up of 14 amino acids. Germline V gene lookup returns CDR1 SGHDT and CDR2 YYEEEE. Trimming took off 2 bases at V and 5 bases at J, with 13 bases between the two ends. The CDR3 DNA reads TGTGCCAGCAGCTTTGGTTTGGGGGCGGAGACCCAGTACTTC. Its translation: CASSFGLGAETQYF.